This record concerns one T cell receptor beta chain sequence. Antigen specificity is unknown. This specimen belongs to a study of T cell responses to AZD1222 COVID-19 vaccine. Study-wide points: Reportedly, nearly half the spike-specific TCRs target unmutated variant regions.

Trimming took 4 bases from V and 12 from J, leaving 13 bases between them. Germline CDR1 is MNHEY and CDR2 is SVGAGI. The CDR3 is 12 residues long. Libraries were prepared by immunoSEQ multiplex PCR; TCRdb keeps only in-frame clonotypes and omits some of them. The table shows roughly 50,000 clones, with around 80% occurring only once. The J gene is TRBJ2-1, the V gene TRBV6-5, with no clear D. The sample consisted of peripheral blood, taken on day 0 of AZD1222 vaccination. This TCR was sampled from an adult in good health. CDR3 protein: CASSLSSVGQFF. The CDR3 coding sequence is TGTGCCAGCAGTTTAAGTTCAGTAGGGCAGTTCTTC.